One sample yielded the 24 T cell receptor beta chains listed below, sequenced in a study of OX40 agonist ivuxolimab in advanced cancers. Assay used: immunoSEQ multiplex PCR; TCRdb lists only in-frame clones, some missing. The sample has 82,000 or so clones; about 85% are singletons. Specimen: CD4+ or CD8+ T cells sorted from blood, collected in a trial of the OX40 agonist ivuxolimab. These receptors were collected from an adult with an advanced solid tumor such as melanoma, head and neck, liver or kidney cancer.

The CDR3 protein is CASSYRPDGELFF. DNA of the CDR3: TGTGCCAGCAGCTACCGACCGGACGGGGAGCTGTTTTTT. The genes are TRBV5-4 and TRBJ2-2; D gene unclear. Trimming took off 3 bases at V and 7 bases at J, with 10 bases between the two ends. The CDR3 runs 13 residues. CDR1 is SGHNT and CDR2 is YYREEE in the germline V gene (reference sequence).

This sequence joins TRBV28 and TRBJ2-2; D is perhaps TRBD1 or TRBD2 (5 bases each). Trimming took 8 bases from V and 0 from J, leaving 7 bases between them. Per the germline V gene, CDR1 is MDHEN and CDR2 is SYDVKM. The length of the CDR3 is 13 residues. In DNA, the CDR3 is TGTGCCAGCGGGGACCCGAACACCGGGGAGCTGTTTTTT. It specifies CASGDPNTGELFF.

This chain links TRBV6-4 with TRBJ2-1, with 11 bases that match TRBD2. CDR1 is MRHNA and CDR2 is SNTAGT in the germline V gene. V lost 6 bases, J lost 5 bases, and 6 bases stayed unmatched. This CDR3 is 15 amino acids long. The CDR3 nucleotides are TGTGCCAGCAGCCTGACTAGCGGGGTGAACAATGAGCAGTTCTTC. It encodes CASSLTSGVNNEQFF.

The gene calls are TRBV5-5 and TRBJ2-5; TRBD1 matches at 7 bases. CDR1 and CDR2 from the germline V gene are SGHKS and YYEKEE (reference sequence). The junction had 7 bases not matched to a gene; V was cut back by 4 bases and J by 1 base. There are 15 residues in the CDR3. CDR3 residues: CASSPMTGPQETQYF. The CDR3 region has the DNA TGTGCCAGCAGCCCCATGACAGGGCCCCAAGAGACCCAGTACTTC.

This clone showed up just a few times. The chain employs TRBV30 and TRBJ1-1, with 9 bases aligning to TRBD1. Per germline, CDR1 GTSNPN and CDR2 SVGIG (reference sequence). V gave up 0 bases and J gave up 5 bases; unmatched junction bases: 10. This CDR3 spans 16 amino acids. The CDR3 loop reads CAWSVPGQGLETEAFF. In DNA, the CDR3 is TGTGCCTGGAGTGTCCCGGGACAGGGATTGGAGACTGAAGCTTTCTTT.

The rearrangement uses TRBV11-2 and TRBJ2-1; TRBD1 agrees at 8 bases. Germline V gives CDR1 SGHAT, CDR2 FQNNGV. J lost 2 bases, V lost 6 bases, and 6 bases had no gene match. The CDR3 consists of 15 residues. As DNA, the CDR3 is TGTGCCAGCAGGCTGACGGGACAGGCCTACAATGAGCAGTTCTTC. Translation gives CASRLTGQAYNEQFF.

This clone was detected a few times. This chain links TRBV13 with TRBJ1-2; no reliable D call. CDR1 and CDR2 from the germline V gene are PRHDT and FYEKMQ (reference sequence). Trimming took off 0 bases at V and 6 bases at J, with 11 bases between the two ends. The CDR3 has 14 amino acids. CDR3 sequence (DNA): TGTGCCAGCAGCTTAGGGTCCGGGTTCAATGGCTACACCTTC. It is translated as CASSLGSGFNGYTF.

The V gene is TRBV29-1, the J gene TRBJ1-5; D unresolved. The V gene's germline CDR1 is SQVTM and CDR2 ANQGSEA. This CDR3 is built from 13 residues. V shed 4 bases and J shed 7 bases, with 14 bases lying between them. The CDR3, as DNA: TGCAGCGTTGCGGCAAGCCCGAACCAGCCCCAGCATTTT. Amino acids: CSVAASPNQPQHF.

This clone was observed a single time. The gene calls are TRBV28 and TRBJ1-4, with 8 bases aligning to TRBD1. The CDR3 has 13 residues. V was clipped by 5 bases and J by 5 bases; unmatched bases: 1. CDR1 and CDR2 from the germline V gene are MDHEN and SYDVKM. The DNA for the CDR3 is TGTGCCAGCAGTAGGGACAGGAATGAAAAACTGTTTTTT. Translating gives CASSRDRNEKLFF.

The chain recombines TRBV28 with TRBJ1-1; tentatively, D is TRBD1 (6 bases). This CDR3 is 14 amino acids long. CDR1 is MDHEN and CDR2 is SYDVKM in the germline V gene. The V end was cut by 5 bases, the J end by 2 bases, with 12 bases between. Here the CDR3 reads CASSPDRYNTEAFF. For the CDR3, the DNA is TGTGCCAGCAGTCCGGACAGATATAACACTGAAGCTTTCTTT.

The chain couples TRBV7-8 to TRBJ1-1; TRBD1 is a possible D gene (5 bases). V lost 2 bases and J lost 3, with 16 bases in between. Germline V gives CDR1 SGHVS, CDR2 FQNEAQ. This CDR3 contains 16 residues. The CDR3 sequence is CASSLSLDGTHTEAFF. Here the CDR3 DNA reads TGTGCCAGCAGCTTAAGTCTGGACGGGACCCACACTGAAGCTTTCTTT.

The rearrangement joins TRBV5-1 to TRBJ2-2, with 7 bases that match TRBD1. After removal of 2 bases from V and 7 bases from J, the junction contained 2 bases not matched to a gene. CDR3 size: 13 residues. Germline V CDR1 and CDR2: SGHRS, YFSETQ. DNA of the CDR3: TGCGCCAGCAGCTTCGACAGGGTCGGGGAGCTGTTTTTT. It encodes CASSFDRVGELFF.

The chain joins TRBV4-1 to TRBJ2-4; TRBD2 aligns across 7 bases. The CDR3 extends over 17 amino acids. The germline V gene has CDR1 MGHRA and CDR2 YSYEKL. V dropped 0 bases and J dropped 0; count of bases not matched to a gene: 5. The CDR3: CASSQEWGGTAKNIQYF. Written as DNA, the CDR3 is TGCGCCAGCAGCCAAGAATGGGGGGGGACAGCCAAAAACATTCAGTACTTC.

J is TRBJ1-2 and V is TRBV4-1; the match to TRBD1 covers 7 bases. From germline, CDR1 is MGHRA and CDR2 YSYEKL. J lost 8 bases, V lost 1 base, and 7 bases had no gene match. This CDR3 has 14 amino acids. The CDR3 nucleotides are TGCGCCAGCAGCCAAGCCACAGGGGATCGGGGCTACACCTTC. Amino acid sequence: CASSQATGDRGYTF.

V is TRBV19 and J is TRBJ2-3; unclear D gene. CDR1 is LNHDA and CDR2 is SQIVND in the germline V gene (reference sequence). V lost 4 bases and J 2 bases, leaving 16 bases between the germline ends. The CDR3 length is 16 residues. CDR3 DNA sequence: TGTGCCAGTAGTAAGCCTACGGGCGGACCCACAGATACGCAGTATTTT. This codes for CASSKPTGGPTDTQYF.

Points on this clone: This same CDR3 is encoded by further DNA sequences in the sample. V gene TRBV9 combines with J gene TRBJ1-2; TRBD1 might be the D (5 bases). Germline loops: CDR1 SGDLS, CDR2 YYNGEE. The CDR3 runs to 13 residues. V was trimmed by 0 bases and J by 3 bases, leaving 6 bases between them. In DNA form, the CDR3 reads TGTGCCAGCAGCGTAGGAGGGGACTATGGCTACACCTTC. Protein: CASSVGGDYGYTF. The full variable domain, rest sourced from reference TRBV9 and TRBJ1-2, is DSGVTQTPKHLITATGQRVTLRCSPRSGDLSVYWYQQSLDQGLQFLIQYYNGEERAKGNILERFSAQQFPDLHSELNLSSLELGDSALYFCASSVGGDYGYTFGSGTRLTVV.

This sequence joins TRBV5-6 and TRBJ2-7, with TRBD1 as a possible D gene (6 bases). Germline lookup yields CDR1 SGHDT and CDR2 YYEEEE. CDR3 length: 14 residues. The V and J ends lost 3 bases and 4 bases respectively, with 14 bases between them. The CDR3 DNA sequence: TGTGCCAGCAGCTCGGACAGACAAAGTTACGAGCAGTACTTC. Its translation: CASSSDRQSYEQYF.

The CDR3: CATSGGSFYEQYF. For the CDR3, the DNA is TGTGCCACAAGCGGGGGGAGTTTCTACGAGCAGTACTTC. The chain uses TRBV10-3 and TRBJ2-7, with TRBD2 matching 9 bases. The CDR3 runs 13 residues. Trimming took 10 bases from V and 3 from J; bases not matched to a gene: 7. The V gene's germline CDR1 is ENHRY and CDR2 SYGVKD.

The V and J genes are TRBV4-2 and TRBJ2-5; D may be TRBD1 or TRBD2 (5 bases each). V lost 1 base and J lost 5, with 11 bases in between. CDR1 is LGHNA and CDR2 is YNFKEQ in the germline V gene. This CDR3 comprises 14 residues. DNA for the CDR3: TGTGCCAGCAGCCAAGGGGGGACCGCGGAGACCCAGTACTTC. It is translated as CASSQGGTAETQYF.

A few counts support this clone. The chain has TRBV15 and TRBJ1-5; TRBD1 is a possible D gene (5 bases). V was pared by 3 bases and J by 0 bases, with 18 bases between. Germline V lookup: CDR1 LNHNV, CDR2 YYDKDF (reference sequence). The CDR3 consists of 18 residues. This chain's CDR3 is CATSSQLQGSDSNQPQHF. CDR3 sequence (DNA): TGTGCCACCAGCAGTCAACTCCAGGGATCCGATAGCAATCAGCCCCAGCATTTT.

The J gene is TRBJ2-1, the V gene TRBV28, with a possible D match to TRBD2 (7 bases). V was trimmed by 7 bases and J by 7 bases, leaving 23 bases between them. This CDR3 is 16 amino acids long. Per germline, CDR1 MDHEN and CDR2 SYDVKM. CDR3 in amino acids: CASTPGGRGRGNEQFF. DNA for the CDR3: TGTGCCAGCACCCCCGGGGGGCGGGGGAGAGGAAATGAGCAGTTCTTC. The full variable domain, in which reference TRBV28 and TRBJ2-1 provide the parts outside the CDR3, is DVKVTQSSRYLVKRTGEKVFLECVQDMDHENMFWYRQDPGLGLRLIYFSYDVKMKEKGDIPEGYSVSREKKERFSLILESASTNQTSMYLCASTPGGRGRGNEQFFGPGTRLTVL.

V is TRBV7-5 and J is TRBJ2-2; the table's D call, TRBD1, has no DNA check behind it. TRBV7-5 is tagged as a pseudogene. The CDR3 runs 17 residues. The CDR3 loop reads CARSSTGTGANTGELFF. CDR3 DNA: TGTGCCAGAAGCTCCACCGGGACAGGGGCGAACACCGGGGAGCTGTTTTTT.

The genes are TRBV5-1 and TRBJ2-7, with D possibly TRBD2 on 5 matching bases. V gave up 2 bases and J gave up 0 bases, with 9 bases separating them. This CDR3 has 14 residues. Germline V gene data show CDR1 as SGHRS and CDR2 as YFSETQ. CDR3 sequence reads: CASSFTGSSYEQYF. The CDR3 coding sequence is TGCGCCAGCAGCTTTACGGGGAGCTCCTACGAGCAGTACTTC.

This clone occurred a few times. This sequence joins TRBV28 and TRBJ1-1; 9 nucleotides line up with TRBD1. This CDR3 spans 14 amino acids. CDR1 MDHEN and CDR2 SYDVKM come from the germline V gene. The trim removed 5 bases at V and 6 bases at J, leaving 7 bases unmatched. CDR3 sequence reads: CASSADRGQPEAFF. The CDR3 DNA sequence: TGTGCCAGCAGTGCGGACAGGGGACAGCCTGAAGCTTTCTTT.